This T cell receptor beta chain was documented in a study of CD8+ T cells in alopecia areata. Study-wide points: Sharing of TCR sequences between patients (possibly for HLA-related reasons) was less clear than in mice. Lesional scalp displayed greater clonality than normal scalp, most notably in alopecia totalis/universalis.

CDR1 and CDR2 (germline): MGHDK, SYGVNS. CDR3 length equals 17 residues. Deletions cut 1 base from V and 0 bases from J, with 15 bases between. TCR sequencing used cDNA made by reverse transcription of extracted RNA. Data came from immunoSEQ multiplex PCR; TCRdb stores just in-frame clones and leaves some out. Of 200,000 to 250,000 clones listed, 56% are singletons. Remarks on this clone: Its antigen is unknown.

The specimen sequenced was CD8+ T cells sorted from blood. The chain recombines TRBV25-1 with TRBJ1-2; no clear D gene. This TCR derives from a human donor in good health. The CDR3 sequence: CASSESGRTLTNYGYTF. The CDR3 DNA reads as TGTGCCAGCAGTGAATCGGGCAGAACCTTGACTAACTATGGCTACACCTTC.